The entry that follows covers one TCR beta chain sequence. This table comes from immunoSEQ multiplex PCR, and its TCRdb copy is limited to in-frame clones, with some not included. Of some 220,000 clones listed, around 80% are singletons. In germline, CDR1 is SGHAT, CDR2 FQNNGV. Trimming took 7 bases from V and 3 from J; bases not matched to a gene: 4. The CDR3 extends over 13 amino acids. The data derive from a study of blood T cell repertoires in COVID-19. Study-level background: The origin of the acute and convalescent COVID-19 samples was the United States, Italy and Spain. Sources were T cells, B-cell-depleted T cells, or PBMCs; the material itself was cDNA or gDNA.

The chain employs TRBV11-2 and TRBJ2-7; 9 bases align to TRBD1. Input material: peripheral blood. This receptor was obtained from a woman aged 70 to 79 with acute or convalescent COVID-19. CDR3 DNA: TGTGCCAGCACCGGGACAGGGAACTACGAGCAGTACTTC. Residues: CASTGTGNYEQYF.